Below are 5 T cell receptor beta chains sequenced from a single sample in a study of T cell repertoires in cytomegalovirus infection. These receptors' targets are unknown. TCRdb re-called the reads with MiXCR, one entry per CDR3 protein. The sample consists of 450,000 to 600,000 distinct CDR3 sequences, about 42% of them appearing once. Specimen: cultured PBMCs, collected from culture after CMV antigen stimulation. The source is a human donor in good health (CMV status not recorded). Some clones in this sample may be carry-over from other donors' samples.

This clonotype came up a few times. CDR3 residues: CASSLVKTSGSSYNEQFF. The CDR3 bases are TGTGCCAGCAGCTTAGTAAAGACTAGCGGGAGCTCCTACAATGAGCAGTTCTTC. The chain is built from TRBV7-6 and TRBJ2-1, with 12 bases identical to TRBD2. The CDR3 is 18 amino acids. Losses at the gene ends were 1 base for V and 0 bases for J; bases not matched to a gene: 4. The germline CDR1 and CDR2 sequences are SGHVS and FNYEAQ.

This clonotype turned up a few times. The chain couples TRBV7-9 to TRBJ2-5; TRBD1 is a possible D gene (5 bases). Germline CDR1 SEHNR, CDR2 FQNEAQ (reference sequence). The germline V and J ends were trimmed by 3 bases and 4 bases, with 12 bases remaining between them. The CDR3 consists of 14 residues. This CDR3 is CASSFQGLRETQYF. The CDR3 coding sequence is TGTGCCAGCAGCTTCCAGGGTTTGAGAGAGACCCAGTACTTC.

This rearrangement joins TRBV20-1 to TRBJ1-5; 7 bases match TRBD1. V shed 4 bases, J shed 2 bases, and the junction held 11 bases outside the gene matches. CDR3 size: 16 residues. CDR1 is DFQATT and CDR2 is SNEGSKA in the germline V gene (reference sequence). CDR3 residues: CSAIRDRERRNQPQHF. In DNA form, the CDR3 reads TGCAGTGCTATCAGGGACAGAGAGAGGCGCAATCAGCCCCAGCATTTT.

This clonotype has only a few counts. The chain links TRBV12-3 or TRBV12-4 to TRBJ1-2; maybe TRBD1 (5 bases). This CDR3 contains 14 residues. V shed 2 bases and J shed 6 bases, with 13 bases lying between them. The CDR3 DNA follows: TGTGCCAGCAGTTTAAGGCAGGGTGGTCATGGCTACACCTTC. Encoded protein: CASSLRQGGHGYTF.

The chain combines TRBV12-3 or TRBV12-4 with TRBJ1-1, with D unresolved. V was pared by 7 bases and J by 5 bases, with 23 bases between. There are 16 residues in the CDR3. In DNA, the CDR3 is TGTGCCAGCATACCCCCGGGCCCCTTCTTATCTACTGAAGCTTTCTTT. It yields the protein CASIPPGPFLSTEAFF.